The following is a T cell receptor beta chain sequence with its context. Its target is unknown. Generated by immunoSEQ multiplex PCR, the TCRdb table keeps only in-frame clones and is missing some. Of fewer than 120,000 clones in the sample, 94% were seen once. The CDR3 is 13 amino acids. Trimming took off 2 bases at V and 7 bases at J, with 10 bases between the two ends. The V gene's germline CDR1 is SGHTS and CDR2 YDEGEE. The data belong to a study of T cell responses to AZD1222 COVID-19 vaccine. Broader study findings: Vaccine-associated CD4 TCRs ranged over spike, dominating at 160-218 and 743-854. Clonal diversity may have been underestimated in mostly white British donors.

Source: peripheral blood, taken 28 days after the second AZD1222 dose. The receptor comes from an adult who received the AZD1222 COVID-19 vaccine. The chain carries TRBV5-8 and TRBJ1-5; D remains ambiguous. The CDR3 spells CASSFGLGQPQHF. The CDR3 nucleotides are TGTGCCAGCAGCTTCGGGCTGGGACAGCCCCAGCATTTT.